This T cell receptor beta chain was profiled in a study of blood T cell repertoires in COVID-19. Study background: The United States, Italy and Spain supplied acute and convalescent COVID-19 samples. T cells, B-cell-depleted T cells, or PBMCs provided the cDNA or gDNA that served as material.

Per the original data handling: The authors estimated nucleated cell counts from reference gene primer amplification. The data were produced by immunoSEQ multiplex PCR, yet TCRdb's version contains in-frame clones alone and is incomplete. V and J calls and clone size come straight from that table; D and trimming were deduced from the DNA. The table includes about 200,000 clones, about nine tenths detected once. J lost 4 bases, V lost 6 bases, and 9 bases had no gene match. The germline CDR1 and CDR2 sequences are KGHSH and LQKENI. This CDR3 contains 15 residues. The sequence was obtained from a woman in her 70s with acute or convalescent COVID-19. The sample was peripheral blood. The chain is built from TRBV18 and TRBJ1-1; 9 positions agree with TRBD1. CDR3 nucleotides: TGTGCCAGCTCTTCTCCGGGACAGGGCTTCACTGAAGCTTTCTTT. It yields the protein CASSSPGQGFTEAFF.